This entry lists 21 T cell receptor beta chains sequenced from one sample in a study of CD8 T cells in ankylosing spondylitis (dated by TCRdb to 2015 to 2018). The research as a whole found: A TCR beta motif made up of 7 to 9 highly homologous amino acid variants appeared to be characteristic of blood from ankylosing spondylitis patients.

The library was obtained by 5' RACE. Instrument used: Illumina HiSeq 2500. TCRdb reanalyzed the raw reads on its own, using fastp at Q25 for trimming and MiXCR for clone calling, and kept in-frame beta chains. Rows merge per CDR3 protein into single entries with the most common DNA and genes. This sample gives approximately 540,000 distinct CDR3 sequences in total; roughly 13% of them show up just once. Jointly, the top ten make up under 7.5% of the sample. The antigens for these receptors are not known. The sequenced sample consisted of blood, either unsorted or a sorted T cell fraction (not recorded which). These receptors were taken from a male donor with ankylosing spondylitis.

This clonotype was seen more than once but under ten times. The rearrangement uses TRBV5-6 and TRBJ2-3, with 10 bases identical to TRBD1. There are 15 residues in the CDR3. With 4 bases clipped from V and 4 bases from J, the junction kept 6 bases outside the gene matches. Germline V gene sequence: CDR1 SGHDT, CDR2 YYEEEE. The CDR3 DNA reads TGTGCCAGCAGCAGACAGGGGGCGCAATCAGATACGCAGTATTTT. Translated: CASSRQGAQSDTQYF.

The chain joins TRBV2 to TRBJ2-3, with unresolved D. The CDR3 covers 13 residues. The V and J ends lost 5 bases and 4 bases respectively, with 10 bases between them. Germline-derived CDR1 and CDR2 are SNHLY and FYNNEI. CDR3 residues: CASSPLISDTQYF. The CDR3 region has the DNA TGTGCCAGCAGTCCCCTTATTTCAGATACGCAGTATTTT.

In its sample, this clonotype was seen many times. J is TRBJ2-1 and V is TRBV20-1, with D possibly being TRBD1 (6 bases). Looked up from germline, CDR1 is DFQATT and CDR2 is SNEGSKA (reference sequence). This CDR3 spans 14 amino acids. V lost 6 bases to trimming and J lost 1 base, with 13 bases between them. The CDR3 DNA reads TGCAGTGCCCAGGGGCCAAAGTCCTACAATGAGCAGTTCTTC. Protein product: CSAQGPKSYNEQFF.

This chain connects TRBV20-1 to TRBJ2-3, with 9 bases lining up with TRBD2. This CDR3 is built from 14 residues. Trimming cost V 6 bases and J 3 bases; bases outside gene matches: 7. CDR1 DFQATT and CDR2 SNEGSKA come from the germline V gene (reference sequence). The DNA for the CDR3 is TGCAGTGCCCGTGGGCTAGCGGGAACAGATACGCAGTATTTT. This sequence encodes CSARGLAGTDTQYF.

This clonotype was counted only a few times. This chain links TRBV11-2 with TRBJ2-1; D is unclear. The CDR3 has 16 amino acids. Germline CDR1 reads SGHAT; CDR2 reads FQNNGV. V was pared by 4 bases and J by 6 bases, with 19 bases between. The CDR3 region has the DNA TGTGCCAGCAGCTCCCGGTTGGAGCGTTTGATCAATGAGCAGTTCTTC. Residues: CASSSRLERLINEQFF.

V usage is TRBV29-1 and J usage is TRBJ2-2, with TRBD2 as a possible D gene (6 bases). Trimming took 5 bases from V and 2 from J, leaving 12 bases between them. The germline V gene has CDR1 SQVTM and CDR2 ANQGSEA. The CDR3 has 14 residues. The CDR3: CSVSGSGNTGELFF. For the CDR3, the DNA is TGCAGCGTTTCAGGTAGCGGCAACACCGGGGAGCTGTTTTTT.

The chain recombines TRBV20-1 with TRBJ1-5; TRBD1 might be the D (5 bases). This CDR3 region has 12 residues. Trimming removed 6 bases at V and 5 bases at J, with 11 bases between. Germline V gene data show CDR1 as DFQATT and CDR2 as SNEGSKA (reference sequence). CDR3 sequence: CSAQQVDQPQHF. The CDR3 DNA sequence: TGCAGTGCCCAACAGGTGGATCAGCCCCAGCATTTT.

The chain's CDR3 is CASSRHARAGQGPNYGYTF. CDR3 in DNA: TGTGCCAGCAGCCGACACGCTCGAGCGGGCCAGGGGCCAAACTATGGCTACACCTTC. This chain uses TRBV14 with TRBJ1-2, with D perhaps TRBD1 (6 bases). V lost 4 bases and J 2 bases, leaving 26 bases between the germline ends. The CDR3 runs to 19 residues. CDR1 is SGHDN, CDR2 FVKESK, per germline.

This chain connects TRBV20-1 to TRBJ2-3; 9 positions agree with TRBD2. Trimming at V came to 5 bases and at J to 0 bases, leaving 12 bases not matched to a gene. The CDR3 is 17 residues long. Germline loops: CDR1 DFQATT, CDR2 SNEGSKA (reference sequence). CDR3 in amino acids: CSAPPPAGGGSTDTQYF. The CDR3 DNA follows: TGCAGTGCTCCACCACCGGCGGGGGGGGGAAGCACAGATACGCAGTATTTT.

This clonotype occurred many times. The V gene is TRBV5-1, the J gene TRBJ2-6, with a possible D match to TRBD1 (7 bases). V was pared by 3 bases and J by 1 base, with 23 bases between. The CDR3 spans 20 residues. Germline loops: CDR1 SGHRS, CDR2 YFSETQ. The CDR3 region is CASSSGDQTGSPSGANVLTF. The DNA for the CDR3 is TGCGCCAGCAGCTCGGGGGACCAGACAGGGTCCCCATCTGGGGCCAACGTCCTGACTTTC. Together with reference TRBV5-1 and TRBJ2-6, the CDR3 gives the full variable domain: KAGVTQTPRYLIKTRGQQVTLSCSPISGHRSVSWYQQTPGQGLQFLFEYFSETQRNKGNFPGRFSGRQFSNSRSEMNVSTLELGDSALYLCASSSGDQTGSPSGANVLTFGAGSRLTVL.

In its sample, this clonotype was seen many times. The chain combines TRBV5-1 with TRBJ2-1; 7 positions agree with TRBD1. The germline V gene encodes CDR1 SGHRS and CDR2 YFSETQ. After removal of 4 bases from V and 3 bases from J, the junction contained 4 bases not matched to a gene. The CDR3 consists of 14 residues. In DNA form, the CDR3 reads TGCGCCAGCAGCGCAGGGGGAGACTACAATGAGCAGTTCTTC. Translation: CASSAGGDYNEQFF. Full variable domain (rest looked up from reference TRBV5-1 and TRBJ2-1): KAGVTQTPRYLIKTRGQQVTLSCSPISGHRSVSWYQQTPGQGLQFLFEYFSETQRNKGNFPGRFSGRQFSNSRSEMNVSTLELGDSALYLCASSAGGDYNEQFFGPGTRLTVL.

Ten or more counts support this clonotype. The CDR3: CASSQEAGTGINEQFF. The CDR3 coding sequence is TGTGCCAGCAGCCAAGAAGCCGGGACAGGGATCAATGAGCAGTTCTTC. The gene calls are TRBV3-1 and TRBJ2-1, with 9 bases identical to TRBD1. Trimming at V came to 0 bases and at J to 6 bases, leaving 6 bases not matched to a gene. Germline loops: CDR1 LGHDT, CDR2 YNNKEL (reference sequence). The CDR3 is 16 amino acids.

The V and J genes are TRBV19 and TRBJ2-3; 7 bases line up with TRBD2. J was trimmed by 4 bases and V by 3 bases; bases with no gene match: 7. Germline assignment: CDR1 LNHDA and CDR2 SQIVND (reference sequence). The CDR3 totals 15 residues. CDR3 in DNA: TGTGCCAGTAGTATTGCGGGAGTGGGCGCAGATACGCAGTATTTT. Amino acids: CASSIAGVGADTQYF.

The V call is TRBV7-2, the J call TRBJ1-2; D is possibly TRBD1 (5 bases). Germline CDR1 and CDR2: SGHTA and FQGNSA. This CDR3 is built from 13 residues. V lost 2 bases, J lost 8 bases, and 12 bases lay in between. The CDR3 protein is CASSLQQAGGYTF. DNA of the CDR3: TGTGCCAGCAGCTTACAACAGGCCGGGGGCTACACCTTC.

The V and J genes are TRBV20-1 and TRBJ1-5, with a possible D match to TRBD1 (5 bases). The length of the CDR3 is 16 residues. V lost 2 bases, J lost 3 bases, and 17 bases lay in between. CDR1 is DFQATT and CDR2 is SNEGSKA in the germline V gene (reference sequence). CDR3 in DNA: TGCAGTGCTAGACCCTACGCGACAGATGACAATCAGCCCCAGCATTTT. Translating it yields CSARPYATDDNQPQHF.

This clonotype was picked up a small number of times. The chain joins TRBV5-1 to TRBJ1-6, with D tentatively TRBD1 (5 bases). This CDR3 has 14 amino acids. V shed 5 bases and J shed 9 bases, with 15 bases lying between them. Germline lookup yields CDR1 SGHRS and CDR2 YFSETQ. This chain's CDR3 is CASSRGAGISPLHF. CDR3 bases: TGCGCCAGCAGTCGAGGGGCCGGTATTTCACCCCTCCACTTT.

The CDR3 nucleotides are TGTGCCAGCTCACCACCGGTACTAGTTCTGTTTAACGAGCAGTACGTC. Protein: CASSPPVLVLFNEQYV. The chain joins TRBV18 to TRBJ2-7; weak D call: TRBD2 (5 bases). V lost 0 bases and J lost 5, with 17 bases in between. In germline, CDR1 is KGHSH, CDR2 LQKENI. The CDR3 contains 16 residues.

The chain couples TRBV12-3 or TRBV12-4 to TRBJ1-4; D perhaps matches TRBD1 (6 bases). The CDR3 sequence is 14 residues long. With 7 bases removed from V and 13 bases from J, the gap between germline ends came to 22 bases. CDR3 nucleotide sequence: TGTGCCAGCAAACTTTCCTGGGGGCCGGGAGGACTGTTTTTT. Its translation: CASKLSWGPGGLFF.

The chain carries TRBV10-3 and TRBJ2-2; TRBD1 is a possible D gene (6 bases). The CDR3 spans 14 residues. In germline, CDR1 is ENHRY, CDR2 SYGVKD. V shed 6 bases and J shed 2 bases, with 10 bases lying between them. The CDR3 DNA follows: TGTGCCATCAGCCAGGGGTATAACACCGGGGAGCTGTTTTTT. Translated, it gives CAISQGYNTGELFF.

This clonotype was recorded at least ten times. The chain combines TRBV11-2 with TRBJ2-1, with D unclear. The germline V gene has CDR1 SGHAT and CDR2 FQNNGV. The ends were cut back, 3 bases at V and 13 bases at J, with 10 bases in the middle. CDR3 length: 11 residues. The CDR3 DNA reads TGTGCCAGCAGCTTGGACCATTACCAGTTCTTC. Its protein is CASSLDHYQFF. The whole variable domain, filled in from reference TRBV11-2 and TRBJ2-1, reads EAGVAQSPRYKIIEKRQSVAFWCNPISGHATLYWYQQILGQGPKLLIQFQNNGVVDDSQLPKDRFSAERLKGVDSTLKIQPAKLEDSAVYLCASSLDHYQFFGPGTRLTVL.

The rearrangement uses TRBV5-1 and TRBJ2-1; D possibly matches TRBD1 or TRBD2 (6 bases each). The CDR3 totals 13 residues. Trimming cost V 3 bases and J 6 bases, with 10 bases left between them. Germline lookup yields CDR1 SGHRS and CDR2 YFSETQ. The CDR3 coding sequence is TGCGCCAGCAGCTGGGGGGCGGCCAATGAGCAGTTCTTC. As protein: CASSWGAANEQFF.